The rows below give T cell receptor beta chains drawn from one sample of a study of blood T cells in healthy people across ages. TCRdb reprocessed the 5' RACE reads via MiXCR and lists one record per CDR3 protein. This sample has about 730,000 distinct CDR3 sequences, with roughly 44% found just once. Sequenced sample: blood. The source is a woman aged 55-70 years in good health. CDR3s include the opening cysteine and the closing phenylalanine or tryptophan. Fields, in order: D gene, clone size, V gene, J gene, CDR3 protein, CDR3 DNA. D genes are given only for firm matches. Some rows have no size entry. The others give once, few or many, or a class for an expanded clone.

D: TRBD1
size: few
V: TRBV6-5
J: TRBJ2-5
CDR3: CASSETGMYQETQYF
DNA: TGTGCCAGCAGCGAGACAGGGATGTACCAAGAGACCCAGTACTTC

D: TRBD1
size: .
V: TRBV12-3/TRBV12-4
J: TRBJ1-1
CDR3: CASRPGQGRTEAFF
DNA: TGTGCCAGCAGGCCGGGACAGGGGAGGACTGAAGCTTTCTTT

D: TRBD2
size: .
V: TRBV10-3
J: TRBJ2-7
CDR3: CAISASGTSYEQYF
DNA: TGTGCCATCAGTGCTAGCGGGACCTCCTACGAGCAGTACTTC

D: TRBD2
size: .
V: TRBV28
J: TRBJ2-3
CDR3: CASSFASGITDTQYF
DNA: TGTGCCAGCAGTTTTGCTAGCGGTATCACAGATACGCAGTATTTT

D: TRBD2
size: .
V: TRBV29-1
J: TRBJ2-2
CDR3: CSVPETSAGGELFF
DNA: TGCAGCGTTCCAGAGACTAGCGCGGGCGGGGAGCTGTTTTTT

D: TRBD2
size: .
V: TRBV4-3
J: TRBJ2-1
CDR3: CASSQRLGGAGTARETQFF
DNA: TGCGCCAGCAGCCAACGACTTGGAGGAGCGGGAACGGCGAGGGAGACCCAGTTCTTC

D: TRBD1
size: .
V: TRBV29-1
J: TRBJ2-2
CDR3: CSVDGDSGTGELFF
DNA: TGCAGCGTTGATGGGGACAGCGGCACCGGGGAGCTGTTTTTT

D: TRBD1
size: many
V: TRBV27
J: TRBJ2-7
CDR3: CASSPGQGFYEQYF
DNA: TGTGCCAGCAGTCCGGGACAGGGGTTCTACGAGCAGTACTTC

D: .
size: .
V: TRBV10-3
J: TRBJ2-1
CDR3: CAISKTQSGPWDEQFF
DNA: TGTGCCATCAGCAAAACCCAATCAGGGCCTTGGGATGAGCAGTTCTTC

D: TRBD1
size: few
V: TRBV2
J: TRBJ1-6
CDR3: CASSADSGQGWVSPLHF
DNA: TGTGCCAGCAGCGCTGACTCGGGACAGGGATGGGTTTCACCCCTCCACTTT